This TCR beta chain was recovered during a study of blood T cell repertoires in COVID-19. Study as a whole: Both acute and convalescent COVID-19 samples were obtained from the United States, Italy and Spain.

The CDR3 contains 14 residues. The V gene's germline CDR1 is SGHAT and CDR2 FQNNGV. After removal of 7 bases from V and 5 bases from J, the junction contained 8 bases not matched to a gene. Authors' processing steps: Amplification from reference gene primers served as the basis for estimated nucleated cell counts. Using immunoSEQ multiplex PCR, the repertoire was profiled, and TCRdb retains in-frame clones only, with some absent. V and J calls and clone size follow that table, whereas D and trimming were derived from the DNA. The sample holds 200,000 to 250,000 clones, roughly 84% seen once. The sequence derives from a woman in her forties or fifties with acute or convalescent COVID-19. The chain recombines TRBV11-2 with TRBJ2-1, with 7 positions matching TRBD2. Sequenced input: peripheral blood. CDR3 DNA: TGTGCCAGCACCCCTAGCGGAGGGAACAATGAGCAGTTCTTC. Protein sequence: CASTPSGGNNEQFF.